The clone carrying this T cell receptor beta chain has a single count. This entry belongs to a study of PD-L1 blockade in urothelial cancer. In the study overall: About 90% of the roughly 29 patients were males with bladder-origin urothelial cancer. Median T cell yield from blood was roughly 140,000.

Synthetic TCR analog templates were added to each PCR reaction. Generated by immunoSEQ multiplex PCR, the TCRdb table keeps only in-frame clones and is missing some. The sample has about 29,000 clones, 70% to 90% seen once. The specimen comprised PBMCs, sampled around atezolizumab (anti-PD-L1) treatment. This clonotype was sampled from a man between 45 and 60 years old with urothelial cancer.

CDR3 loop: CATSGTARNQPQHF. CDR3 sequence (DNA): TGTGCCACCAGCGGGACAGCCCGTAATCAGCCCCAGCATTTT. This chain uses TRBV15 with TRBJ1-5; TRBD1 agrees at 7 bases. The CDR3 totals 14 residues. V was clipped by 5 bases and J by 4 bases; unmatched bases: 5. Germline CDR1 LNHNV, CDR2 YYDKDF (reference sequence).